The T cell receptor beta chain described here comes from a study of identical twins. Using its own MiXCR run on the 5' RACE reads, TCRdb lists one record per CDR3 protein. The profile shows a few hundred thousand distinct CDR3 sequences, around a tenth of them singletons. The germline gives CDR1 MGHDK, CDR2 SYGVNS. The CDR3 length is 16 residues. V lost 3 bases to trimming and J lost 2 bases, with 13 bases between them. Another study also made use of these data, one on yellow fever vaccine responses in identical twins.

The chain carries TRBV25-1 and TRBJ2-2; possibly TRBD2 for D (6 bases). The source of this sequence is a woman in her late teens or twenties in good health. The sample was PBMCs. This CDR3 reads CASSDPSGPNTGELFF. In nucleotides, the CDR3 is TGTGCCAGCAGTGACCCAAGCGGGCCAAACACCGGGGAGCTGTTTTTT.